Following are 19 T cell receptor beta chains from one sample sequenced in a study of siplizumab effects on memory and regulatory T cells. Sequenced by immunoSEQ multiplex PCR; TCRdb stores in-frame clones only, minus some. The repertoire holds 85,000 to 120,000 clones, more than 85% seen once, with 0.85% to 1.2% in the top ten. Sequencing was performed on CD4+ T cells sorted from blood. The receptors here all came from a human donor in good health.

The CDR3 here is CAISPSPGYEQYF. The CDR3 DNA reads TGTGCCATCAGCCCATCTCCGGGGTACGAGCAGTACTTC. The chain is built from TRBV10-3 and TRBJ2-7; D may be TRBD2 (5 bases). The V gene's germline CDR1 is ENHRY and CDR2 SYGVKD. V lost 6 bases and J lost 4, with 13 bases in between. The CDR3 spans 13 residues.

The V gene is TRBV6-5, the J gene TRBJ2-7; D perhaps matches TRBD2 (5 bases). V gave up 6 bases and J gave up 5 bases, with 8 bases separating them. The CDR3 covers 11 residues. Per germline, CDR1 MNHEY and CDR2 SVGAGI. The CDR3 nucleotides are TGTGCCAGCAGCCAGACTAACGAGCAGTACTTC. This translates into CASSQTNEQYF.

This clone was counted only a few times. The chain combines TRBV27 with TRBJ2-7; 10 positions agree with TRBD1. The V segment lost 4 bases and the J segment 5 bases; nucleotides outside the gene matches: 11. The CDR3 has 16 residues. Germline V gene lookup returns CDR1 MNHEY and CDR2 SMNVEV (reference sequence). The CDR3 region is CASSYWGQGLSHEQYF. In nucleotides, the CDR3 is TGTGCCAGCAGTTACTGGGGACAGGGGTTATCCCACGAGCAGTACTTC.

This chain connects TRBV19 to TRBJ1-5; no firm D call. V dropped 5 bases and J dropped 11 bases, with 16 bases sitting between them. CDR1 LNHDA and CDR2 SQIVND come from the germline V gene (reference sequence). This CDR3 has 13 residues. The CDR3 is CASSPTSDLTQHF. DNA of the CDR3: TGTGCCAGTAGTCCAACCTCTGATCTGACCCAGCATTTT.

The genes are TRBV5-4 and TRBJ2-5, with 9 positions matching TRBD2. V was pared by 3 bases and J by 5 bases, with 8 bases of the junction left unmatched. The germline V gene has CDR1 SGHNT and CDR2 YYREEE (reference sequence). The CDR3 runs to 15 residues. The CDR3 nucleotides are TGTGCCAGCAGCTCGCCAATAGCGGGAGCTGAGACCCAGTACTTC. Translated: CASSSPIAGAETQYF.

This clone was seen only a few times. V is TRBV18 and J is TRBJ1-2; D remains unclear. The V end was cut by 2 bases, the J end by 4 bases, with 14 bases between. Per germline, CDR1 KGHSH and CDR2 LQKENI. CDR3 length equals 15 residues. The CDR3 DNA reads as TGTGCCAGCTCACCATTGGTGCCTGATCTCTATGGCTACACCTTC. As protein: CASSPLVPDLYGYTF.

This chain joins TRBV18 and TRBJ2-7, with 10 bases aligning to TRBD2. Unmatched junction bases numbered 5, after V lost 3 bases and J lost 3 bases. CDR3 size: 15 residues. CDR1 and CDR2 (germline): KGHSH, LQKENI. CDR3 sequence: CASSPGLAGVYEQYF. CDR3 in DNA: TGTGCCAGCTCACCCGGGCTAGCGGGAGTCTACGAGCAGTACTTC.

This chain uses TRBV5-5 with TRBJ2-3; tentative D call: TRBD1 (6 bases). Germline V gene data show CDR1 as SGHKS and CDR2 as YYEKEE (reference sequence). V dropped 3 bases and J dropped 0 bases, with 14 bases sitting between them. The CDR3 is made up of 16 amino acids. DNA of the CDR3: TGTGCCAGCAGCTCAATAAGGGGGAGTAGCACAGATACGCAGTATTTT. It encodes CASSSIRGSSTDTQYF.

V is TRBV10-3 and J is TRBJ2-3; D could derive from TRBD1 or TRBD2 (5 bases each). V was shortened by 6 bases and J by 0 bases, with 10 bases between the two germline ends. The CDR3 sequence is 14 residues long. Germline V gives CDR1 ENHRY, CDR2 SYGVKD. CDR3 sequence: CAISPGPSTDTQYF. The CDR3 coding sequence is TGTGCCATCAGCCCGGGACCCAGCACAGATACGCAGTATTTT.

The chain recombines TRBV29-1 with TRBJ2-5; D perhaps matches TRBD1 (5 bases). V was pared by 5 bases and J by 5 bases, with 21 bases between. The CDR3 runs to 15 residues. The germline gives CDR1 SQVTM, CDR2 ANQGSEA. The CDR3 region is CSVSDGKGMGETQYF. CDR3 nucleotide sequence: TGCAGCGTTTCGGACGGCAAGGGGATGGGGGAGACCCAGTACTTC.

V usage is TRBV7-2 and J usage is TRBJ2-1; 9 bases are a match to TRBD2. V lost 3 bases to trimming and J lost 9 bases; unmatched junction nucleotides: 9. The CDR3 runs 15 residues. Germline values: CDR1 SGHTA, CDR2 FQGNSA. This chain's CDR3 is CASSFSGSVVGEQFF. In DNA, the CDR3 is TGTGCCAGCAGCTTTAGCGGGAGTGTTGTCGGTGAGCAGTTCTTC.

This chain uses TRBV13 with TRBJ1-4; D ambiguous. The length of the CDR3 is 15 residues. The V and J ends lost 2 bases and 8 bases respectively, with 15 bases between them. Germline-derived CDR1 and CDR2 are PRHDT and FYEKMQ (reference sequence). The CDR3 loop reads CASSLFQDLGEKLFF. The CDR3 coding sequence is TGTGCCAGCAGCTTATTTCAGGATTTGGGGGAAAAACTGTTTTTT.

This sequence joins TRBV29-1 and TRBJ1-1; tentative D call: TRBD1 (6 bases). The V gene's germline CDR1 is SQVTM and CDR2 ANQGSEA. V shed 4 bases and J shed 7 bases, with 19 bases lying between them. This CDR3 comprises 14 residues. The CDR3 protein is CSVAKGGGTNEAFF. CDR3 in DNA: TGCAGCGTTGCGAAAGGAGGGGGTACTAATGAAGCTTTCTTT.

V gene TRBV28 combines with J gene TRBJ1-1; 9 bases are a match to TRBD1. Germline lookup yields CDR1 MDHEN and CDR2 SYDVKM. There are 14 residues in the CDR3. Trimming at V came to 8 bases and at J to 6 bases, leaving 10 bases not matched to a gene. In DNA form, the CDR3 reads TGTGCCAGCGCAATACAGGGGGCTCGTGCTGAAGCTTTCTTT. Protein sequence: CASAIQGARAEAFF.

The chain uses TRBV18 and TRBJ1-4; 9 positions agree with TRBD1. J gave up 8 bases and V 3 bases, and 7 bases lay outside the gene matches. The CDR3 length is 15 residues. Germline CDR1 and CDR2: KGHSH and LQKENI. The CDR3 loop is CASSPGGTGNEKLFF. CDR3 bases: TGTGCCAGCTCACCCGGAGGGACAGGGAACGAAAAACTGTTTTTT. The whole variable domain, remainder taken from reference TRBV18 and TRBJ1-4, is NAGVMQNPRHLVRRRGQEARLRCSPMKGHSHVYWYRQLPEEGLKFMVYLQKENIIDESGMPKERFSAEFPKEGPSILRIQQVVRGDSAAYFCASSPGGTGNEKLFFGSGTQLSVL.

The DNA for the CDR3 is TGTGCCAGAATTAAGGGTTGTTCGGCAGATACGCAGTATTTT. Translation gives CARIKGCSADTQYF. The chain employs TRBV28 and TRBJ2-3, with D uncertain. The germline V gene encodes CDR1 MDHEN and CDR2 SYDVKM. Deletions cut 9 bases from V and 4 bases from J, with 17 bases between. The CDR3 covers 14 residues. The whole variable domain, filled in from reference TRBV28 and TRBJ2-3, reads DVKVTQSSRYLVKRTGEKVFLECVQDMDHENMFWYRQDPGLGLRLIYFSYDVKMKEKGDIPEGYSVSREKKERFSLILESASTNQTSMYLCARIKGCSADTQYFGPGTRLTVL.

The rearrangement joins TRBV27 to TRBJ1-1; the D gene is possibly TRBD1 (5 bases). Trimming took 3 bases from V and 4 from J, leaving 12 bases between them. Germline CDR1 MNHEY, CDR2 SMNVEV (reference sequence). This CDR3 region has 14 residues. DNA for the CDR3: TGTGCCAGCAGTTTGACACCCGGGGCCACTGAAGCTTTCTTT. Protein product: CASSLTPGATEAFF.

The V and J genes are TRBV2 and TRBJ2-1; the match to TRBD2 covers 11 bases. Germline V gene sequence: CDR1 SNHLY, CDR2 FYNNEI. This CDR3 has 16 residues. V lost 5 bases, J lost 2 bases, and 5 bases stayed unmatched. This CDR3 is CASSRLLAGAYNEQFF. The CDR3 DNA sequence: TGTGCCAGCAGTCGTCTACTAGCGGGAGCCTACAATGAGCAGTTCTTC.

About this clone: The same CDR3 can be traced to other DNA sequences in this sample. The genes are TRBV5-6 and TRBJ2-7; D possibly uses TRBD1 or TRBD2 (5 bases each). Germline CDR1 reads SGHDT; CDR2 reads YYEEEE. Trimming pared 1 base from V and 3 bases from J, leaving 8 bases between. The CDR3 is 13 amino acids. CDR3 in DNA: TGTGCCAGCAGCTTGTCTGGGGGCTACGAGCAGTACTTC. Translating gives CASSLSGGYEQYF.